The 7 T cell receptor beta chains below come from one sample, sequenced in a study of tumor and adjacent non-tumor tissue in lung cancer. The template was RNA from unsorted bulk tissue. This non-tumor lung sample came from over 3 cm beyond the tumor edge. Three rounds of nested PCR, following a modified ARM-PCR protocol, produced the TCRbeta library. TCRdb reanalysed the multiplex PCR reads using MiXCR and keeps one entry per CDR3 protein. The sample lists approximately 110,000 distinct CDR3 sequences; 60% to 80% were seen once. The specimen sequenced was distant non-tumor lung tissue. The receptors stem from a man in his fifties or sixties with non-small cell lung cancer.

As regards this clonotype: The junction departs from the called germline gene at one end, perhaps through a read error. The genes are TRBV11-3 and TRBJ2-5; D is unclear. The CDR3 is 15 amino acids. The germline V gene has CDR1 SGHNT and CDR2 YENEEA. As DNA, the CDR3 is TGTGCCAGCAGCCAAAGGTCAGAGCTAGAAGAGACCCAGTATTTC. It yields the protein CASSQRSELEETQYF.

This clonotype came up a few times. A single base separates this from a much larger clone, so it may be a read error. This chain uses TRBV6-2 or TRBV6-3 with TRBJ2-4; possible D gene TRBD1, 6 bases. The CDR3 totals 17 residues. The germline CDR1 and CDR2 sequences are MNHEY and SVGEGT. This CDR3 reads CASSSPGQLVAKSIQYF. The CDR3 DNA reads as TGTGCCAGCAGTTCACCAGGACAGCTGGTAGCCAAAAGCATTCAGTACTTC.

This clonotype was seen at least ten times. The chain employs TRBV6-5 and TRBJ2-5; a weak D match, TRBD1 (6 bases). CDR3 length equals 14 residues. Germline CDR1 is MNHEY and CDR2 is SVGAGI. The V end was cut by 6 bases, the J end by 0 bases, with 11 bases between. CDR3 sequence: CASSLTGNQETQYF. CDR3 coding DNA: TGTGCCAGCAGCCTAACAGGGAACCAAGAGACCCAGTACTTC.

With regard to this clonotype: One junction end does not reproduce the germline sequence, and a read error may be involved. The CDR3 sequence: CASSVAGVFPGANVLTF. In DNA, the CDR3 is TGTGCCAGCAGTGTAGCGGGAGTATTCCCTGGGGCCAACGTACTGACTTTC. The chain links TRBV6-5 to TRBJ2-6, with TRBD2 matching over 9 bases. Germline V gene data show CDR1 as MNHEY and CDR2 as SVGAGI. The CDR3 is 17 amino acids.

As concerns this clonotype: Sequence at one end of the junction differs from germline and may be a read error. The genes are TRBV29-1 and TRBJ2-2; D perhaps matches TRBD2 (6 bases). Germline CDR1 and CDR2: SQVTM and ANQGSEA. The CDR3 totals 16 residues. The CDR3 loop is CSVYAISGTNTGELFF. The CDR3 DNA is TGCAGCGTGTACGCGATTAGCGGAACGAATACCGGGGAGCTGTTTTTT.

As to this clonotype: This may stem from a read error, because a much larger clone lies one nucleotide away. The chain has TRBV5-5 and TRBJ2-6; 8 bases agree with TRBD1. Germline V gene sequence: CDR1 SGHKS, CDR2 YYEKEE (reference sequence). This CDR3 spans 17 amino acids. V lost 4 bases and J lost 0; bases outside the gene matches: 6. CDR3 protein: CASSLWTGSSGANVLTF. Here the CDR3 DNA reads TGTGCCAGCAGCCTGTGGACAGGGAGCTCTGGGGCCAACGTCCTGACTTTC.

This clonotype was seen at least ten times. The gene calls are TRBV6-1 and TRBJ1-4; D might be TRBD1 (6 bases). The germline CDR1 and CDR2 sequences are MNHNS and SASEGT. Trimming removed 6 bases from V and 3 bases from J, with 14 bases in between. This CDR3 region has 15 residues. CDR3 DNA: TGTGCCAGCAGGGAAACAGGGATCCCTAATGAAAAACTGTTTTTT. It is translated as CASRETGIPNEKLFF.